A selection of T cell receptor beta chains follows, all from one sample in a study of CD8+CD57+ T cells in acquired aplastic anemia. From the reads, TCRdb called clonotypes with MiXCR, one entry per CDR3 protein. The sample comprises around 400,000 distinct CDR3 sequences, around 72% of which are singletons, and under 5% rests with the top ten. Sequencing was done on a sample of sorted CD4+, CD8+, or CD8+CD57+ T cells (not recorded which) from PBMCs. Receptors were obtained from a human donor in good health, serving as a control. The CDR3 runs from the conserved cysteine through the conserved F or W. Fields, in order: CDR3 length, V gene, D gene, J gene, clone size, CDR3 DNA, CDR3 protein. The D gene is left open where the match is weak. Size tells how often a clone was seen (once, few, many) or the class of an expanded clone, and some rows leave it out.

len: 16
v_gene: TRBV14
d_gene: -
j_gene: TRBJ2-6
abundance: once
CDR3nt: TGTGCCAGCAGCCAAATCACGGTTACTGAGGCTAACGTCCTGACTTTC
CDR3aa: CASSQITVTEANVLTF

len: 13
v_gene: TRBV7-7
d_gene: TRBD1
j_gene: TRBJ2-5
abundance: -
CDR3nt: TGTGCCAGCAGTGACAGGGGGCAGGAGACCCAGTACTTC
CDR3aa: CASSDRGQETQYF

len: 15
v_gene: TRBV7-2
d_gene: -
j_gene: TRBJ2-6
abundance: -
CDR3nt: TGTGCCAGCAGCTCTACAAGCTCTGGGGCCAACGTCCTGACTTTC
CDR3aa: CASSSTSSGANVLTF

len: 15
v_gene: TRBV5-1
d_gene: -
j_gene: TRBJ1-1
abundance: -
CDR3nt: TGTGCCAGCAGCTCATCACAGGGCCGTACCACTGAAGCTTTCTTT
CDR3aa: CASSSSQGRTTEAFF

len: 14
v_gene: TRBV7-3
d_gene: -
j_gene: TRBJ1-5
abundance: -
CDR3nt: TGTGCCAGCAGCTTATCGTCACGCACTGAAGCTTTCTTTTTT
CDR3aa: CASSLSSRTEAFFF

len: 12
v_gene: TRBV2
d_gene: TRBD2
j_gene: TRBJ2-3
abundance: many
CDR3nt: TGTGCCAGCAGGAAAACTAGCGGGGGGCAGTATTTT
CDR3aa: CASRKTSGGQYF

len: 14
v_gene: TRBV10-2
d_gene: -
j_gene: TRBJ1-1
abundance: -
CDR3nt: TGTGCCAGCATTGTCGAAGTTGGCAACACTGCTGCTTTCTTT
CDR3aa: CASIVEVGNTAAFF

len: 14
v_gene: TRBV7-2
d_gene: TRBD1
j_gene: TRBJ2-7
abundance: -
CDR3nt: TGTGCCAGCAGCCTCCGGGACAGGGGGTCCGAGCAGGGCTTC
CDR3aa: CASSLRDRGSEQGF

len: 15
v_gene: TRBV6-2/TRBV6-3
d_gene: -
j_gene: TRBJ1-5
abundance: many
CDR3nt: TGTGCCAGCACCATCCGGGGGGGTAGCAATCAGCCCCAGCATTTT
CDR3aa: CASTIRGGSNQPQHF

len: 14
v_gene: TRBV10-3
d_gene: TRBD2
j_gene: TRBJ2-1
abundance: few
CDR3nt: TGTGCCATCAAGCCGGGACTAGCGGGTAATGAGCAGTTCTTC
CDR3aa: CAIKPGLAGNEQFF

len: 15
v_gene: TRBV7-2
d_gene: TRBD2
j_gene: TRBJ2-2
abundance: -
CDR3nt: TGTGCCAGCAGCTTAGTACGCGGGGGGGCCTACAATGAGTTTTTT
CDR3aa: CASSLVRGGAYNEFF

len: 13
v_gene: TRBV7-2
d_gene: -
j_gene: TRBJ2-6
abundance: once
CDR3nt: TGTGCCGGTACAGGACGTGGGGCCAACGTCCTGACTTTC
CDR3aa: CAGTGRGANVLTF

len: 14
v_gene: TRBV7-2
d_gene: TRBD1
j_gene: TRBJ1-4
abundance: -
CDR3nt: TGTGCCAGCAGCTTCCACAGGGGGGGTGAAAAACTGTTTTTT
CDR3aa: CASSFHRGGEKLFF

len: 16
v_gene: TRBV30
d_gene: TRBD2
j_gene: TRBJ2-5
abundance: few
CDR3nt: TGTGCCTGGAGTGAACCGCGGGGGGGAAACCAAGAGACCCAGTACTTC
CDR3aa: CAWSEPRGGNQETQYF

len: 15
v_gene: TRBV5-1
d_gene: -
j_gene: TRBJ1-5
abundance: -
CDR3nt: TGCGCCAGCAGCTTGGGCGCGGGGGGCACTCAGCCCCAGCATTTT
CDR3aa: CASSLGAGGTQPQHF

len: 12
v_gene: TRBV7-8
d_gene: -
j_gene: TRBJ2-3
abundance: -
CDR3nt: TGTGCCAGCAGTGTGGGCGTAGACACGCAGTATTTT
CDR3aa: CASSVGVDTQYF

len: 14
v_gene: TRBV19
d_gene: -
j_gene: TRBJ1-1
abundance: -
CDR3nt: TGTGCCAGTAGTCCCGACAGCCCGAACACTGAAGCTTTCTTT
CDR3aa: CASSPDSPNTEAFF

len: 14
v_gene: TRBV2
d_gene: TRBD1
j_gene: TRBJ1-6
abundance: -
CDR3nt: TGTGCCAGCAGGTCAGACAGGGCTAATTCACCCCTCCACTTT
CDR3aa: CASRSDRANSPLHF

len: 15
v_gene: TRBV20-1
d_gene: -
j_gene: TRBJ1-1
abundance: many
CDR3nt: TGCAGTGCTAGAGGAGGGGGATATGCCAACACTGAAGCTTTCTTT
CDR3aa: CSARGGGYANTEAFF

len: 14
v_gene: TRBV2
d_gene: -
j_gene: TRBJ1-3
abundance: -
CDR3nt: TGTGCCAGCAGCTTAGAGCTCAGCGAAAACACCATATATTTT
CDR3aa: CASSLELSENTIYF

len: 14
v_gene: TRBV9
d_gene: -
j_gene: TRBJ2-1
abundance: -
CDR3nt: TGTGCCAGCAGCTTAAGGGGGATAACGGATGAGCAGTTCTTC
CDR3aa: CASSLRGITDEQFF

len: 15
v_gene: TRBV7-9
d_gene: TRBD1
j_gene: TRBJ2-1
abundance: -
CDR3nt: TGTGCCAGCAGCTTAGGGGACAGGACCTACAATGAGCAGTTCTTC
CDR3aa: CASSLGDRTYNEQFF

len: 15
v_gene: TRBV7-2
d_gene: TRBD1
j_gene: TRBJ1-5
abundance: many
CDR3nt: TGTGCCAGCAGCCCACAGGGGGCGGGCAATCAGCCCCAGCATTTT
CDR3aa: CASSPQGAGNQPQHF

len: 14
v_gene: TRBV30
d_gene: -
j_gene: TRBJ2-1
abundance: many
CDR3nt: TGTGCCTGCGAGAGGGGCAGCTCCTACAATGAGCAGTTCTTC
CDR3aa: CACERGSSYNEQFF

len: 15
v_gene: TRBV15
d_gene: TRBD1
j_gene: TRBJ2-7
abundance: -
CDR3nt: TGTGCCACCAGCAGAGATCTGACAGGGCCCTACGAGCAGTACTTC
CDR3aa: CATSRDLTGPYEQYF

len: 13
v_gene: TRBV11-2
d_gene: TRBD1
j_gene: TRBJ1-4
abundance: -
CDR3nt: TGTGCCAGCAGCTGGGACAGCCGTGAAAAACTGTTTTTT
CDR3aa: CASSWDSREKLFF

len: 13
v_gene: TRBV10-3
d_gene: -
j_gene: TRBJ2-5
abundance: many
CDR3nt: TGTGCCATCGGCTCCGGGACACCCGAGACCCAGTACTTC
CDR3aa: CAIGSGTPETQYF

len: 15
v_gene: TRBV7-2
d_gene: TRBD2
j_gene: TRBJ2-7
abundance: -
CDR3nt: TGTGCCAGCAGGAGGGCTAGCGGAGGAAGTTACGAGCAGTACTTC
CDR3aa: CASRRASGGSYEQYF

len: 12
v_gene: TRBV29-1
d_gene: -
j_gene: TRBJ1-4
abundance: -
CDR3nt: TGCAGCGCATCCTTTCCCTATGAAAAAGTGTTTTTT
CDR3aa: CSASFPYEKVFF

len: 14
v_gene: TRBV9
d_gene: -
j_gene: TRBJ1-4
abundance: once
CDR3nt: TGTGCCAGCAGCGTAGCTACTTACAATGAGAAGTTCTTTTTT
CDR3aa: CASSVATYNEKFFF

len: 14
v_gene: TRBV6-1
d_gene: -
j_gene: TRBJ1-2
abundance: -
CDR3nt: TGTGCCAGCAGTTCCCATTCAGGGTACGGTGGCTACACCTTC
CDR3aa: CASSSHSGYGGYTF

len: 12
v_gene: TRBV20-1
d_gene: TRBD1
j_gene: TRBJ1-6
abundance: -
CDR3nt: TGCAGTGCTAAGACAGGGAGTTCACCCCTCCACTTT
CDR3aa: CSAKTGSSPLHF

len: 15
v_gene: TRBV20-1
d_gene: TRBD2
j_gene: TRBJ2-2
abundance: -
CDR3nt: TGCAGTGCACAAAGAGCGGCGGGGGAGACCGGGGAGCTGTTTTTT
CDR3aa: CSAQRAAGETGELFF

len: 12
v_gene: TRBV29-1
d_gene: -
j_gene: TRBJ1-1
abundance: -
CDR3nt: TGCAGCGTGGCGTCAAATGGTAGAGAAACTTTCTTT
CDR3aa: CSVASNGRETFF

len: 15
v_gene: TRBV9
d_gene: TRBD1
j_gene: TRBJ2-5
abundance: -
CDR3nt: TGTGCCAGCAGCCCCCAGACAGGGGGGCGGGAGACCCAGTACTTC
CDR3aa: CASSPQTGGRETQYF

len: 15
v_gene: TRBV9
d_gene: -
j_gene: TRBJ1-2
abundance: few
CDR3nt: TGTGCCAGCAGCGGCATACTGCAGGGGATAAGGGGCTACACCTTC
CDR3aa: CASSGILQGIRGYTF

len: 13
v_gene: TRBV7-2
d_gene: -
j_gene: TRBJ1-2
abundance: -
CDR3nt: TGTGCCAGCAGGCCAGGGCGGCGAGGTGAGTACACCTTC
CDR3aa: CASRPGRRGEYTF

len: 13
v_gene: TRBV7-2
d_gene: -
j_gene: TRBJ1-1
abundance: many
CDR3nt: TGTGCCAGCAGCTTGGGGGTGGCTACTGAAGCTTTCTTT
CDR3aa: CASSLGVATEAFF

len: 16
v_gene: TRBV6-2/TRBV6-3
d_gene: -
j_gene: TRBJ1-6
abundance: -
CDR3nt: TGCGCCAGCAGTACGGAAGGGGGCTCCTATAATTCACCCCTCCACTTT
CDR3aa: CASSTEGGSYNSPLHF

len: 16
v_gene: TRBV9
d_gene: -
j_gene: TRBJ1-1
abundance: -
CDR3nt: TGTGCCAGCAGCGAAGGATACCAGACCTCGAACACTGAAGCTTTCTTT
CDR3aa: CASSEGYQTSNTEAFF

len: 16
v_gene: TRBV7-2
d_gene: -
j_gene: TRBJ2-5
abundance: -
CDR3nt: TGTGCCAGCAGTGTACAAGGAACAGAAGCAACCTACGAACAGTACTTC
CDR3aa: CASSVQGTEATYEQYF

len: 12
v_gene: TRBV6-5
d_gene: -
j_gene: TRBJ1-1
abundance: many
CDR3nt: TGTGCCAGCAGTCGGGGGAACACTGAAGCTTTCTTT
CDR3aa: CASSRGNTEAFF

len: 13
v_gene: TRBV20-1
d_gene: TRBD1
j_gene: TRBJ1-2
abundance: few
CDR3nt: TGCAGCGTCGTGGGACAGCTTAACTATGGCTACACCTTC
CDR3aa: CSVVGQLNYGYTF

len: 14
v_gene: TRBV12-3/TRBV12-4
d_gene: -
j_gene: TRBJ2-7
abundance: -
CDR3nt: TGTGCCAGCAGTTTCGGTCGAGGGGGCTACGAGCAGTACTTC
CDR3aa: CASSFGRGGYEQYF

len: 14
v_gene: TRBV20-1
d_gene: -
j_gene: TRBJ1-1
abundance: -
CDR3nt: TGCAGTGCTAGCCCGCGACAGTGGCACACTGAAGCTTTCTTT
CDR3aa: CSASPRQWHTEAFF

len: 16
v_gene: TRBV9
d_gene: TRBD1
j_gene: TRBJ2-3
abundance: -
CDR3nt: TGTGCCAGCAGCGTCACCGGGACAGAAGGTAAAGATTCGCAGTATTTT
CDR3aa: CASSVTGTEGKDSQYF

len: 16
v_gene: TRBV12-3/TRBV12-4
d_gene: -
j_gene: TRBJ2-6
abundance: -
CDR3nt: TGTGCCAGTAGCCGTACCGGGGCTGGTGGGGCCAACGTCCTGACTTTC
CDR3aa: CASSRTGAGGANVLTF

len: 15
v_gene: TRBV19
d_gene: -
j_gene: TRBJ2-1
abundance: -
CDR3nt: TGTGCCAGTAGTATCTCGAAAAGGGCAGACAATGAGCAGTTCTTC
CDR3aa: CASSISKRADNEQFF

len: 14
v_gene: TRBV5-4
d_gene: -
j_gene: TRBJ1-1
abundance: many
CDR3nt: TGTGCCAGCAAAGAGGGTCTAGATCGCGCTGAAGCTTTCTTT
CDR3aa: CASKEGLDRAEAFF

len: 12
v_gene: TRBV5-1
d_gene: -
j_gene: TRBJ1-2
abundance: -
CDR3nt: TGTGCCAGCAGCGAGAAAGTAGATTCACCCACCTTC
CDR3aa: CASSEKVDSPTF

len: 14
v_gene: TRBV2
d_gene: -
j_gene: TRBJ1-5
abundance: -
CDR3nt: TGTGCCAGCAGCGGAACAGGGTGGGTGGCGCCCCAGCATTTT
CDR3aa: CASSGTGWVAPQHF

len: 12
v_gene: TRBV9
d_gene: -
j_gene: TRBJ2-1
abundance: -
CDR3nt: TGTGCCAGCAGCGGACGATACAATGAGCAGTTCTTC
CDR3aa: CASSGRYNEQFF

len: 15
v_gene: TRBV7-4
d_gene: -
j_gene: TRBJ1-5
abundance: -
CDR3nt: TGTGCCAGCAGACGCGGGAAAGGCGTTAATCAGACCCAGCATTTT
CDR3aa: CASRRGKGVNQTQHF